The 8 T cell receptor beta chains presented below share a single source sample, sequenced in a study of blood T cells in healthy people across ages. Then a second PCR, running about 6 to 11 cycles, was carried out with a sample-barcoded 5' primer and a J-beta primer mix. In TCRdb, the 5' RACE reads were re-called with MiXCR into one record per CDR3 protein. In the table there are more than 650,000 distinct CDR3 sequences, approximately 22% of which are singletons. The sample taken for sequencing was blood. These receptors were obtained from a man between 65 and 85 years old in good health.

This clonotype has at least ten counts. CDR3 DNA: TGCAGTGCTAGTTGGCGCGGGGGGTCCCAAGAGACCCAGTACTTC. Its protein is CSASWRGGSQETQYF. The chain combines TRBV20-1 with TRBJ2-5; 8 bases map to TRBD2. V trimming: 3 bases; J trimming: 1 base; junction bases outside the gene matches: 7. Germline CDR1 reads DFQATT; CDR2 reads SNEGSKA (reference sequence). The CDR3 loop spans 15 amino acids.

This clonotype was observed a few times. One base away lies a much larger clone, so this may be a sequencing read error. The chain employs TRBV20-1 and TRBJ2-7; D is ambiguous. Germline CDR1 DFQATT, CDR2 SNEGSKA (reference sequence). The CDR3 has 11 residues. As DNA, the CDR3 is TGCAGTGCTAGGAGCCCGAACGAGCTGTACTTC. Its translation: CSARSPNELYF.

A word on this clonotype: A junction end diverges from the germline sequence, so it may reflect a read error. CDR3 sequence: CSARDPADRTDTRYF. CDR3 in DNA: TGCAGTGCTAGAGATCCGGCAGACCGCACAGATACGCGGTATTTT. V gene TRBV20-1 combines with J gene TRBJ2-3; D unresolved. Germline V gives CDR1 DFQATT, CDR2 SNEGSKA (reference sequence). The CDR3 loop spans 15 amino acids.

This clonotype was counted between two and nine times. This chain joins TRBV12-3 or TRBV12-4 and TRBJ2-3, with unresolved D. V was shortened by 3 bases and J by 2 bases, with 9 bases between the two germline ends. The CDR3 length is 14 residues. The CDR3: CASSFSQITDTQYF. The CDR3 coding sequence is TGTGCCAGCAGTTTTTCACAAATCACAGATACGCAGTATTTT.

This clonotype has a count of ten or more. This chain uses TRBV12-3 or TRBV12-4 with TRBJ1-4; unclear D gene. Trimming shortened V by 6 bases and J by 7 bases, and 6 bases separated the two germline ends. The CDR3 runs 11 residues. The CDR3 DNA follows: TGTGCCAGCAGCTTTAGTGAAAAACTGTTTTTT. Protein product: CASSFSEKLFF.

The chain links TRBV7-8 to TRBJ1-1; 10 bases align to TRBD1. The CDR3 is made up of 16 amino acids. CDR1 and CDR2 (germline): SGHVS, FQNEAQ. The ends lost 5 bases at V and 4 bases at J; junction bases unmatched: 10. The CDR3 nucleotides read TGTGCCAGCAGCCAGCGTCCGGGACAGGGGATCACTGAAGCTTTCTTT. This gives the protein CASSQRPGQGITEAFF. The full variable domain, with the rest looked up from reference TRBV7-8 and TRBJ1-1, is GAGVSQSPRYKVAKRGQDVALRCDPISGHVSLFWYQQALGQGPEFLTYFQNEAQLDKSGLPSDRFFAERPEGSVSTLKIQRTQQEDSAVYLCASSQRPGQGITEAFFGQGTRLTVV.

The gene calls are TRBV28 and TRBJ2-1, with a tentative D call TRBD2 (6 bases). The DNA end is a closer match to TRBJ2-5, so the J assignment may be wrong. From germline, CDR1 is MDHEN and CDR2 SYDVKM. The CDR3 is 16 residues long. The CDR3 sequence: CASSLFPPSSDETQYF. CDR3 DNA: TGTGCCAGCAGTTTATTCCCCCCCTCTAGCGACGAGACCCAGTACTTC.

This chain joins TRBV2 and TRBJ1-2; maybe TRBD1 (6 bases). The CDR3 has 16 residues. Per germline, CDR1 SNHLY and CDR2 FYNNEI. The V and J ends lost 4 bases and 1 base respectively, with 16 bases between them. CDR3 in amino acids: CASSGDMLPDNYGYTF. The CDR3 nucleotides are TGTGCCAGCAGTGGGGACATGTTGCCCGATAACTATGGCTACACCTTC. Using reference TRBV2 and TRBJ1-2 for the parts outside the CDR3, the full variable domain is EPEVTQTPSHQVTQMGQEVILRCVPISNHLYFYWYRQILGQKVEFLVSFYNNEISEKSEIFDDQFSVERPDGSNFTLKIRSTKLEDSAMYFCASSGDMLPDNYGYTFGSGTRLTVV.